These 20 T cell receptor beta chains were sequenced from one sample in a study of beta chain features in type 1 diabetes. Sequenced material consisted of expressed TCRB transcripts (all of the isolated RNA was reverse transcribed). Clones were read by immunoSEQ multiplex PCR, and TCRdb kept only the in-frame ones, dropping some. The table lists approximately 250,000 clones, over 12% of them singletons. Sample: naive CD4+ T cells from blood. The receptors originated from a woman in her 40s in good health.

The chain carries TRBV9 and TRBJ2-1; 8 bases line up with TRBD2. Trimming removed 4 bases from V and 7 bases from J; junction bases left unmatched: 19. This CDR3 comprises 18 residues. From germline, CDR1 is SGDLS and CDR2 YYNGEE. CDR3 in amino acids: CASSLSTVAGRGINEQFF. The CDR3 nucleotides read TGTGCCAGCAGCTTATCGACTGTAGCGGGGAGGGGGATTAATGAGCAGTTCTTC. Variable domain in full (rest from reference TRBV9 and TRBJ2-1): DSGVTQTPKHLITATGQRVTLRCSPRSGDLSVYWYQQSLDQGLQFLIQYYNGEERAKGNILERFSAQQFPDLHSELNLSSLELGDSALYFCASSLSTVAGRGINEQFFGPGTRLTVL.

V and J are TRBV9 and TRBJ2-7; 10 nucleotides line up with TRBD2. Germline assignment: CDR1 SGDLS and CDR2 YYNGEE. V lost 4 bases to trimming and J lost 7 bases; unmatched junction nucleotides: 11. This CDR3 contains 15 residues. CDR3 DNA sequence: TGTGCCAGCAGCTCCTTCAGCGGGGGGGCGGGTGAGCAGTACTTC. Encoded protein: CASSSFSGGAGEQYF.

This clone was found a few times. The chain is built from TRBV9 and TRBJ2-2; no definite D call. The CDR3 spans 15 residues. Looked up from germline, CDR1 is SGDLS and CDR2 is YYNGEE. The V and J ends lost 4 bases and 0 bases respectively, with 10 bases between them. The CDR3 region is CASSYSGSNTGELFF. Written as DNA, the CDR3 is TGTGCCAGCAGCTATTCCGGGTCGAACACCGGGGAGCTGTTTTTT.

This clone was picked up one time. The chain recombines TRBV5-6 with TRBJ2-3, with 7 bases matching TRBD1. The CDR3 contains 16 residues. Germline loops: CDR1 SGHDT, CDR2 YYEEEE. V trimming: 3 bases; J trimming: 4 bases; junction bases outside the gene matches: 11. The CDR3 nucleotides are TGTGCCAGCAGCTCACCGACAGGGTTGGGGGCAGATACGCAGTATTTT. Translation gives CASSSPTGLGADTQYF.

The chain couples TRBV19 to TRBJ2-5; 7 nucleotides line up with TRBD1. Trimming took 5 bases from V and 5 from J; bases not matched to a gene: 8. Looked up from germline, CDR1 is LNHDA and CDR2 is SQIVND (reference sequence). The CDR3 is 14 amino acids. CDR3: CASSVGTALETQYF. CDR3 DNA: TGTGCCAGTAGTGTCGGGACAGCCCTGGAGACCCAGTACTTC.

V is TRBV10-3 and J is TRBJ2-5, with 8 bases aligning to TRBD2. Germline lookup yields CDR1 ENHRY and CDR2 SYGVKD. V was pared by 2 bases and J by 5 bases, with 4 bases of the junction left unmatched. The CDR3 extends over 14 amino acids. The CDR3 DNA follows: TGTGCCATCAGTGAGACCGGGGGGGCTGAGACCCAGTACTTC. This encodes CAISETGGAETQYF.

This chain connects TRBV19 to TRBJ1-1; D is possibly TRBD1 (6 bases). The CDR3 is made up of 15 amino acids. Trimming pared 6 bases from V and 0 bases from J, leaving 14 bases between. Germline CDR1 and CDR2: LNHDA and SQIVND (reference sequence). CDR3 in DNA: TGTGCCAGTAGCGTTCTCGGACAGATGAACACTGAAGCTTTCTTT. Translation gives CASSVLGQMNTEAFF.

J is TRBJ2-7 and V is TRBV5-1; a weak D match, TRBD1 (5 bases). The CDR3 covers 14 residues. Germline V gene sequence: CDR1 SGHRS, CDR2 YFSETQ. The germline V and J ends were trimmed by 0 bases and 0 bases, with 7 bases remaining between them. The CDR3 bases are TGCGCCAGCAGCTTGGCAGGGAACTCCTACGAGCAGTACTTC. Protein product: CASSLAGNSYEQYF. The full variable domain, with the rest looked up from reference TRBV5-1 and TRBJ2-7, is KAGVTQTPRYLIKTRGQQVTLSCSPISGHRSVSWYQQTPGQGLQFLFEYFSETQRNKGNFPGRFSGRQFSNSRSEMNVSTLELGDSALYLCASSLAGNSYEQYFGPGTRLTVT.

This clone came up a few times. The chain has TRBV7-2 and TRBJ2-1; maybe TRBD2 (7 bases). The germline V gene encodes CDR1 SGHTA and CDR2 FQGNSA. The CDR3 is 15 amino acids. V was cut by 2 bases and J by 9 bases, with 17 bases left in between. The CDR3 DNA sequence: TGTGCCAGCAGCTTAAATGGGGGCGGACTAGTTGAGCAGTTCTTC. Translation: CASSLNGGGLVEQFF.

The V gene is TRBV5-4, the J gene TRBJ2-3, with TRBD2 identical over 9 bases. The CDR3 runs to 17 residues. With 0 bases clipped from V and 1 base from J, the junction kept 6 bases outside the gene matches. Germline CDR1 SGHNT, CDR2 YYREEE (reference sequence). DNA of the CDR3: TGTGCCAGCAGCTTGGCGGGGGCTAGCGGGGGCACAGATACGCAGTATTTT. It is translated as CASSLAGASGGTDTQYF.

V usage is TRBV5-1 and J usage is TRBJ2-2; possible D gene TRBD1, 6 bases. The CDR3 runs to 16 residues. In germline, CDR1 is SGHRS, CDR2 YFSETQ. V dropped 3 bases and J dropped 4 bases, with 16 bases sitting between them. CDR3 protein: CASSYTGTSSTGELFF. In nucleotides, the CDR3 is TGCGCCAGCAGCTACACAGGGACCTCGAGCACCGGGGAGCTGTTTTTT. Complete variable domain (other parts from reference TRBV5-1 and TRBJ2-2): KAGVTQTPRYLIKTRGQQVTLSCSPISGHRSVSWYQQTPGQGLQFLFEYFSETQRNKGNFPGRFSGRQFSNSRSEMNVSTLELGDSALYLCASSYTGTSSTGELFFGEGSRLTVL.

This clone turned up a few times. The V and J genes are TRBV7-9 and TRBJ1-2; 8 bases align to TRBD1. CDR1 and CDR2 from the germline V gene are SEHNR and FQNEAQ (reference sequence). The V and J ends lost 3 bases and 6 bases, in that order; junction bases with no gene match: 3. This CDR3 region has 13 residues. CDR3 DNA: TGTGCCAGCAGCTTCTTACAGGGGGATGGCTACACCTTC. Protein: CASSFLQGDGYTF.

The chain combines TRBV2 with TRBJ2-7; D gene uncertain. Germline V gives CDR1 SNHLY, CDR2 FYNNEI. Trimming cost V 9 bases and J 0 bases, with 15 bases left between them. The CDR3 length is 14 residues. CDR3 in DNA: TGTGCCAGGGAAGAAGATCGAGGCTCCTACGAGCAGTACTTC. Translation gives CAREEDRGSYEQYF.

The CDR3 protein is CASSEPQRGYTDTQYF. DNA for the CDR3: TGTGCCAGCAGTGAACCACAGCGGGGGTACACAGATACGCAGTATTTT. The chain links TRBV13 to TRBJ2-3, with TRBD2 matching over 8 bases. In germline, CDR1 is PRHDT, CDR2 FYEKMQ (reference sequence). With 6 bases clipped from V and 2 bases from J, the junction kept 10 bases outside the gene matches. This CDR3 contains 16 residues.

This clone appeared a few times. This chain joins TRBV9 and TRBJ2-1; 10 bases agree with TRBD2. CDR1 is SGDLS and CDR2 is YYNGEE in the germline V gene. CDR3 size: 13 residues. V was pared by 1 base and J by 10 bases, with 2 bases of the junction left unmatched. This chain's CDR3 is CASSVLLAGEQFF. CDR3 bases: TGTGCCAGCAGCGTACTACTAGCGGGGGAGCAGTTCTTC.

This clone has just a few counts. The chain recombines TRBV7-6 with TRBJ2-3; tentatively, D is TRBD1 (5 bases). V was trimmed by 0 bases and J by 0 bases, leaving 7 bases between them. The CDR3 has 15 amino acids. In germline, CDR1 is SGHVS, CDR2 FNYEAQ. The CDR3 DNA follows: TGTGCCAGCAGCTTAGCGACAGCTAGCACAGATACGCAGTATTTT. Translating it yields CASSLATASTDTQYF.

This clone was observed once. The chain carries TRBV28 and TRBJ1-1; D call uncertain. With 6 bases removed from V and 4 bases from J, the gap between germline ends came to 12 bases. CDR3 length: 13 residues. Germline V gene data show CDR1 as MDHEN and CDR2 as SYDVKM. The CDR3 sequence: CASRIHGSTEAFF. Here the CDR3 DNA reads TGTGCCAGCAGGATACACGGGTCCACTGAAGCTTTCTTT. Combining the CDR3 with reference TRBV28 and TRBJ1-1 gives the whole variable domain DVKVTQSSRYLVKRTGEKVFLECVQDMDHENMFWYRQDPGLGLRLIYFSYDVKMKEKGDIPEGYSVSREKKERFSLILESASTNQTSMYLCASRIHGSTEAFFGQGTRLTVV.

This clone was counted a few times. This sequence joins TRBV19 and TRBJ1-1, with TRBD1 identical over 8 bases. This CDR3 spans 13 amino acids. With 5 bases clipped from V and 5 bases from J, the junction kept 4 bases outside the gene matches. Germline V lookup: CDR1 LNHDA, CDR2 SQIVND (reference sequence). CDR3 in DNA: TGTGCCAGTAGTTCCGACAGGGGAACTGAAGCTTTCTTT. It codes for CASSSDRGTEAFF.

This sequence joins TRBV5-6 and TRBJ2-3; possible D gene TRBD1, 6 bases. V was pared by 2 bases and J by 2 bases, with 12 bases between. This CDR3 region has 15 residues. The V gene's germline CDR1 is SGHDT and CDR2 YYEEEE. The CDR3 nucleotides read TGTGCCAGCAGCTTTGACAGGATTAACACAGATACGCAGTATTTT. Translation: CASSFDRINTDTQYF.

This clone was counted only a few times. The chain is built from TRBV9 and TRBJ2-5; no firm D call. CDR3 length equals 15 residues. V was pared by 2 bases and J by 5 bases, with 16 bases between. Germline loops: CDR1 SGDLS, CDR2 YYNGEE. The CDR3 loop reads CASSVRGEVRETQYF. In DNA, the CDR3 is TGTGCCAGCAGCGTCCGTGGCGAAGTCAGGGAGACCCAGTACTTC.